The 21 T cell receptor beta chains presented below share a single source sample, sequenced in a study of T cell repertoires in ileal Crohn's disease. Clones were read by immunoSEQ multiplex PCR, and TCRdb kept only the in-frame ones, dropping some. The table records some 10,000 clones, around 76% of them present only once. Sequencing input: ileal tissue. These receptors originate from an adult with Crohn's disease.

The chain couples TRBV2 to TRBJ2-4; 7 nucleotides line up with TRBD1. The germline V gene has CDR1 SNHLY and CDR2 FYNNEI. This CDR3 spans 12 amino acids. J lost 7 bases, V lost 3 bases, and 0 bases had no gene match. CDR3 residues: CASSDRGNIQYF. The DNA for the CDR3 is TGTGCCAGCAGTGACAGGGGGAACATTCAGTACTTC.

V and J are TRBV9 and TRBJ1-2, with D perhaps TRBD1 (6 bases). Germline V CDR1 and CDR2: SGDLS, YYNGEE. The ends were cut back, 4 bases at V and 6 bases at J, with 19 bases in the middle. The CDR3 length is 15 residues. As DNA, the CDR3 is TGTGCCAGCAGCCCGGACAGTGTCGCCCTCCATGGCTACACCTTC. It codes for CASSPDSVALHGYTF.

This clone was recorded only once. This chain links TRBV4-1 with TRBJ2-1; 9 bases agree with TRBD1. The CDR3 has 17 residues. The V and J ends lost 2 bases and 6 bases, in that order; junction bases with no gene match: 11. Germline CDR1 and CDR2: MGHRA and YSYEKL. CDR3: CASSQRNPGQGFNEQFF. Here the CDR3 DNA reads TGCGCCAGCAGCCAACGAAACCCGGGACAGGGTTTCAATGAGCAGTTCTTC.

The V and J genes are TRBV9 and TRBJ1-3, with D unclear. V was pared by 0 bases and J by 1 base, with 8 bases between. There are 15 residues in the CDR3. CDR1 and CDR2 (germline): SGDLS, YYNGEE. CDR3 residues: CASSVDPVSGNTIYF. As DNA, the CDR3 is TGTGCCAGCAGCGTAGATCCTGTGTCTGGAAACACCATATATTTT.

A few counts support this clone. This chain connects TRBV6-5 to TRBJ1-2, with a tentative D call TRBD1 (5 bases). CDR3 size: 16 residues. Per the germline V gene, CDR1 is MNHEY and CDR2 is SVGAGI. Trimming pared 0 bases from V and 3 bases from J, leaving 14 bases between. CDR3 region: CASSYSGSLGDYGYTF. The CDR3 DNA reads TGTGCCAGCAGTTACTCGGGATCTTTAGGGGACTATGGCTACACCTTC.

The chain joins TRBV2 to TRBJ1-2, with D hard to call. The germline V gene encodes CDR1 SNHLY and CDR2 FYNNEI. The V end was cut by 1 base, the J end by 6 bases, with 12 bases between. This CDR3 has 14 amino acids. The CDR3 DNA reads TGTGCCAGCAGTGAAGTAGGAGGGAATAATGGCTACACCTTC. This translates into CASSEVGGNNGYTF.

By share, this clone counts as large. The sample carries other DNA sequences with the same CDR3. The chain links TRBV6-5 to TRBJ1-6, with TRBD1 identical over 8 bases. The J segment lost 7 bases and the V segment lost 2 bases, leaving 4 bases of the junction unmatched. Germline V lookup: CDR1 MNHEY, CDR2 SVGAGI. The CDR3 sequence is 15 residues long. Here the CDR3 reads CASSYETGVNSPLHF. The CDR3 bases are TGTGCCAGCAGTTACGAGACAGGGGTGAATTCACCCCTCCACTTT.

CDR3 in amino acids: CASSQVPAGGTAQYF. In DNA, the CDR3 is TGCGCCAGCAGCCAAGTCCCAGCGGGGGGTACAGCGCAGTACTTC. This chain links TRBV4-1 with TRBJ2-7, with 9 nucleotides matching TRBD2. The length of the CDR3 is 15 residues. From germline, CDR1 is MGHRA and CDR2 YSYEKL. V was clipped by 1 base and J by 9 bases; unmatched bases: 10.

This chain joins TRBV7-8 and TRBJ2-3; tentatively, D is TRBD2 (5 bases). CDR1 is SGHVS, CDR2 FQNEAQ, per germline. V was clipped by 5 bases and J by 2 bases, with 14 bases between them. The length of the CDR3 is 15 residues. Written as DNA, the CDR3 is TGTGCCAGCAGCAAGTCTCCGGGGAACACAGATACGCAGTATTTT. Translating it yields CASSKSPGNTDTQYF.

The chain employs TRBV6-5 and TRBJ2-7, with D perhaps TRBD1 (6 bases). The CDR3 contains 11 residues. Germline V gene lookup returns CDR1 MNHEY and CDR2 SVGAGI. The CDR3 spells CATTGQWKQYF. In nucleotides, the CDR3 is TGTGCGACGACAGGCCAGTGGAAGCAGTACTTC.

Comment on this clone: At one of its ends the junction is not consistent with the germline gene, which may arise from a read error. The V gene is TRBV7-9, the J gene TRBJ2-7, with 9 bases aligning to TRBD1. The CDR3 is 12 amino acids. The germline CDR1 and CDR2 sequences are SEHNR and FQNEAQ (reference sequence). In DNA, the CDR3 is TGTGCCAGCAGCTTGGGTGCCGGGACAGGGCGGTTC. Protein sequence: CASSLGAGTGRF.

The chain combines TRBV9 with TRBJ1-6; 9 nucleotides line up with TRBD1. This CDR3 is built from 14 residues. Germline lookup yields CDR1 SGDLS and CDR2 YYNGEE. Trimming cost V 5 bases and J 9 bases; bases outside gene matches: 6. CDR3 bases: TGTGCCAGCAGATCCGGGACAGGGAGTTCACCCCTCCACTTT. Amino acid sequence: CASRSGTGSSPLHF.

About this clone itself: Because the CDR3's place on the DNA is in doubt, the DNA is left out and the CDR3 is given as listed by TCRdb. CDR3 in amino acids: CASSTSLRVRDGYTF. The V and J genes are TRBV6-5 and TRBJ1-2. The CDR3 numbers 15 amino acids, ends counted. Germline V gene sequence: CDR1 MNHEY, CDR2 SVGAGI.

The chain recombines TRBV7-2 with TRBJ1-4; D is undetermined. V was shortened by 7 bases and J by 8 bases, with 11 bases between the two germline ends. Germline CDR1 and CDR2: SGHTA and FQGNSA. The CDR3 contains 12 residues. As DNA, the CDR3 is TGTGCCAGCACTTGGGGAGGGGAAAAACTGTTTTTT. Amino acid sequence: CASTWGGEKLFF.

V gene TRBV5-1 combines with J gene TRBJ1-5; 10 bases are shared with TRBD1. This CDR3 has 14 residues. J gave up 8 bases and V 4 bases, and 6 bases lay outside the gene matches. Germline V CDR1 and CDR2: SGHRS, YFSETQ. CDR3: CASSTGQGREPQHF. CDR3 bases: TGCGCCAGCAGCACGGGACAGGGGAGGGAGCCCCAGCATTTT.

This sequence joins TRBV6-4 and TRBJ2-3, with TRBD1 as a possible D gene (5 bases). V was pared by 5 bases and J by 5 bases, with 11 bases between. This CDR3 is 13 amino acids long. In germline, CDR1 is MRHNA, CDR2 SNTAGT. The CDR3 region has the DNA TGTGCCAGCAGTCAGGGAATCGTAGATACGCAGTATTTT. This sequence encodes CASSQGIVDTQYF.

This rearrangement joins TRBV5-1 to TRBJ2-7, with 10 nucleotides matching TRBD1. CDR3 size: 14 residues. Trimming removed 4 bases from V and 5 bases from J; junction bases left unmatched: 6. Germline CDR1 is SGHRS and CDR2 is YFSETQ. This CDR3 is CASSRGQGTDEQYF. The DNA for the CDR3 is TGCGCCAGCAGCAGGGGACAGGGGACGGACGAGCAGTACTTC.

This clone was seen a handful of times. The CDR3 DNA reads as TGTGCCAGCAGCTTAATTTCTGGCGGGGGGGTGAACACCGGGGAGCTGTTTTTT. Amino acid sequence: CASSLISGGGVNTGELFF. The chain is built from TRBV7-3 and TRBJ2-2; 9 bases fit TRBD2. Germline CDR1 SGHTA, CDR2 FQGTGA. Unmatched junction bases numbered 7, after V lost 1 base and J lost 1 base. This CDR3 is 18 amino acids long.

The chain combines TRBV7-9 with TRBJ2-7, with 10 nucleotides matching TRBD1. Per the germline V gene, CDR1 is SEHNR and CDR2 is FQNEAQ (reference sequence). This CDR3 is built from 15 residues. V dropped 6 bases and J dropped 3; count of bases not matched to a gene: 8. The CDR3 nucleotides are TGTGCCAGCAGTCGACCGGGACAGGGGCACTACGAGCAGTACTTC. Its translation is CASSRPGQGHYEQYF.

The chain uses TRBV5-1 and TRBJ2-2, with 10 bases that match TRBD2. This CDR3 has 14 residues. J gave up 6 bases and V 2 bases, and 1 base lay outside the gene matches. CDR1 and CDR2 (germline): SGHRS, YFSETQ. This CDR3 is CASSFTSGAGELFF. The CDR3 nucleotides read TGCGCCAGCAGCTTCACTAGCGGGGCCGGGGAGCTGTTTTTT.

Written as DNA, the CDR3 is TGCGCCAGCAGCTTTACAGGGGGGAGCTACGAGCAGTACTTC. Translating it yields CASSFTGGSYEQYF. The gene calls are TRBV5-1 and TRBJ2-7, with 8 bases that match TRBD1. Germline V CDR1 and CDR2: SGHRS, YFSETQ. The CDR3 sequence is 14 residues long. Losses at the gene ends were 2 bases for V and 3 bases for J; bases not matched to a gene: 4.